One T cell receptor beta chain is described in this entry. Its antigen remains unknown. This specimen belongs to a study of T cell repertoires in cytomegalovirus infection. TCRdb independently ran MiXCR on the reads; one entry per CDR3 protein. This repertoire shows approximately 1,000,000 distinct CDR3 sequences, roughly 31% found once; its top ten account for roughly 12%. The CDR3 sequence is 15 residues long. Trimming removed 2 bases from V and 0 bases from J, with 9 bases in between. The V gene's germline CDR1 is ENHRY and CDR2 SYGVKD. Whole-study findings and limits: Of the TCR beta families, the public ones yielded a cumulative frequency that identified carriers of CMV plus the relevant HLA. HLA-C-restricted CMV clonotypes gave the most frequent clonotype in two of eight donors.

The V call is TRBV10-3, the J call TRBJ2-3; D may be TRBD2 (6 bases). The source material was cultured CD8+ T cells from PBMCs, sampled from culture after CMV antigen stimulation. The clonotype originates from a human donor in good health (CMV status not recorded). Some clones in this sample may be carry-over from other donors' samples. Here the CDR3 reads CAISENSGSTDTQYF. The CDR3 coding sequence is TGTGCCATCAGTGAGAATAGCGGTAGCACAGATACGCAGTATTTT.